This T cell receptor (beta chain) was found in a study of T-cell reconstitution after alpha-beta-depleted transplantation in children. Study results and limitations: It was newly produced T cells that mostly accounted for T-cell counts and diversity one year after transplant. Reported findings indicate that, about two months after transplant, alpha-beta T cells came from several hundred expanded clones, which were derived from non-depleted graft cells.

This clonotype was recorded a few times. Its antigen is as yet unknown. Preparation of the TCRbeta library involved a method that used unique molecular identifiers. TCRdb analysed the PCR reads with MiXCR anew, one entry per CDR3 protein. The sample lists approximately 190,000 distinct CDR3 sequences; 8.4% were seen once. Germline V gene data show CDR1 as MNHEY and CDR2 as SVGAGI. Trimming shortened V by 0 bases and J by 7 bases, and 19 bases separated the two germline ends. This CDR3 comprises 17 residues. Sample: PBMCs, mostly from graft donor cells, taken 360 days after TCRalphabeta/CD19-depleted stem cell transplant. The V gene is TRBV6-5, the J gene TRBJ2-1, with a tentative D call TRBD2 (5 bases). The sequence derives from a male patient aged 2 to 10 who had a stem cell transplant for acute myeloid leukemia, so the T cells may come from the graft donor. CDR3 protein: CASSYSMRVLRENEQFF. The CDR3 nucleotides are TGTGCCAGCAGTTACTCGATGCGGGTCCTAAGGGAAAATGAGCAGTTCTTC.